This entry describes one TCR beta chain. What it binds is not known. This specimen comes from a study of T-cell memory formation after mild COVID-19. On the study more broadly: Largely, the TCR clusters proved donor specific.

From germline, CDR1 is SEHNR and CDR2 FQNEAQ (reference sequence). V lost 6 bases, J lost 2 bases, and 14 bases lay in between. The CDR3 runs 14 residues. Study-level results: From day 15 to 85, contracting clones were balanced between CD4 and CD8, whereas later expanders leaned toward CD4+.

TCRdb ran MiXCR on the 5' RACE reads and lists one entry per CDR3 protein. The sample contains 550,000 to 600,000 distinct CDR3 sequences, approximately 15% of which appear only once. The chain recombines TRBV7-9 with TRBJ2-7; D is possibly TRBD2 (6 bases). Sequenced material: PBMCs or a T cell subset sorted from them (not recorded which). This clonotype originated in an adult woman who had mild COVID-19 (a few samples of this study predate the infection). Cell type and time point are not known. The CDR3 DNA reads as TGTGCCAGCAGTCTAGCGCCACCAACCTACGAGCAGTACTTC. Protein sequence: CASSLAPPTYEQYF.